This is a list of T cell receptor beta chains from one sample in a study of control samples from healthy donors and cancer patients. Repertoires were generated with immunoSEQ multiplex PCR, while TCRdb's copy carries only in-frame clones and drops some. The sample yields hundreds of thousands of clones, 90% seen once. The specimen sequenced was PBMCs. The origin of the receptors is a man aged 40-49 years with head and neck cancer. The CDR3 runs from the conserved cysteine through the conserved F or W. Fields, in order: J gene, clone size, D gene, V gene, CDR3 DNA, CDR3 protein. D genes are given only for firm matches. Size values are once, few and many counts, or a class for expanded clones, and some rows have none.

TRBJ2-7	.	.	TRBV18	TGTGCCAGCTCACCCCAGGGGGGAGGCTACGAGCAGTACTTC	CASSPQGGGYEQYF
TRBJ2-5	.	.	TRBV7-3	TGTGCCAGCAGCTTAGGGCAGGGGACCCAAGAGACCCAGTACTTC	CASSLGQGTQETQYF
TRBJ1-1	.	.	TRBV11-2	TGTGCCAGCAGCTTAATAGGCAGCGCTAACACTGAAGCTTTCTTT	CASSLIGSANTEAFF
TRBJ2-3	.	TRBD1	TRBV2	TGTGCCAGCAGTCTTCCACAGGGGGATCTCACAGATACGCAGTATTTT	CASSLPQGDLTDTQYF
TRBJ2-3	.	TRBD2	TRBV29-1	TGCAGCGCCCTTCCTTGGACTAGAACAGATACGCAGTATTTT	CSALPWTRTDTQYF
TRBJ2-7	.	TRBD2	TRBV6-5	TGTGCCAGCAGTTATGGCGGGAGGGCTTACGAGCAGTACTTC	CASSYGGRAYEQYF
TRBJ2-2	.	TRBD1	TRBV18	TGTGCCAGCTCACCACCCGGACAGGGGAACACCGGGGAGCTGTTTTTT	CASSPPGQGNTGELFF
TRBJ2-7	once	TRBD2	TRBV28	TGTGCCAGCAGCGATCAACTAGCGGGGGGGCTCTCCGGCTACGAGCAGTACTTC	CASSDQLAGGLSGYEQYF
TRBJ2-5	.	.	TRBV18	TGTGCCAGCTCACTCATCCGGACGGACCAAGAGACCCAGTACTTC	CASSLIRTDQETQYF
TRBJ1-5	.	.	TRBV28	TGTGCCAGCAGTTTCACTCGGCGGAATCAGCCCCAGCATTTT	CASSFTRRNQPQHF
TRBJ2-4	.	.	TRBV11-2	TGTGCCAGCAGCTTAGATGGCAGTTTAACCTTAGCCAAAAACATTCAGTACTTC	CASSLDGSLTLAKNIQYF
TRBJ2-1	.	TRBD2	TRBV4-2	TGTGCCAGCAGCCAACGAGGACTAGCGGGGGGGCAATTCTACAATGAGCAGTTCTTC	CASSQRGLAGGQFYNEQFF
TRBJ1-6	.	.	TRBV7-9	TGTGCCAGCAGCTTTTCAGGGGAGTCACCCCTCCACTTT	CASSFSGESPLHF
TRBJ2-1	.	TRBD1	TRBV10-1	TGCGCCAGCAGTGAGTCTGGGACAGGGGAAAAGTTCTTC	CASSESGTGEKFF
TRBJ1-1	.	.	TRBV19	TGTGCCAGTAGTTCAACTGGGAACACTGAAGCTTTCTTT	CASSSTGNTEAFF
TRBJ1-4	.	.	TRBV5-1	TGCGCCAGCAGGCCGGGGACGGATGAAAAACTGTTTTTT	CASRPGTDEKLFF
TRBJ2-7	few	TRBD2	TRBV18	TGTGCCAGCTCTCCCCTGAGCGCGGGGGGGAGTTACGAGCAGTACTTC	CASSPLSAGGSYEQYF
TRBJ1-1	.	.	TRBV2	TGTGCTCTTCGAGGCGACACTGAAGCTTTCTTT	CALRGDTEAFF
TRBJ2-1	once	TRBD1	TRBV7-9	TGTGCCAGCAGCTTTAGGCAGGGGGCCATCAATGAGCAGTTCTTC	CASSFRQGAINEQFF
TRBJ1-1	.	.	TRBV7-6	TGTGCCAGCAGCTCGTCAAGCCGGGACCTGAACACTGAAGCTTTCTTT	CASSSSSRDLNTEAFF
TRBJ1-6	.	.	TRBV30	TGTGCCTGGAGTGCCACTAATTCACCCCTCCACTTT	CAWSATNSPLHF
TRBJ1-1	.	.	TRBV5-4	TGTGCCAGCAGCTTGGCTACCAGAGTCGCTGAAGCTTTCTTT	CASSLATRVAEAFF
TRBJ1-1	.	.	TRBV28	TGTGCCAGCAGTTTGCGGGCTGAAGCTTTCTTT	CASSLRAEAFF
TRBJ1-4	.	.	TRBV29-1	TGCAGCGTTGATGGGGCAGATGAAAAACTGTTTTTT	CSVDGADEKLFF
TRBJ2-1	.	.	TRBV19	TGTGCCAGTAAAAGAGGGACTGCCTCCTACAATGAGCAGTTCTTC	CASKRGTASYNEQFF
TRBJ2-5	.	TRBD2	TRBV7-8	TGTGCCAGCAGCCTAGCGGGAGGTATCCAAGAGACCCAGTACTTC	CASSLAGGIQETQYF
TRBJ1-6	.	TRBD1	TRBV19	TGTGCCAGCGGACAGGCCCCTCGTTCACCCCTCCACTTT	CASGQAPRSPLHF
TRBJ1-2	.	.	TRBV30	TGTGCCTGGAGTCTGGGGGACTACTATGGCTACACCTTC	CAWSLGDYYGYTF
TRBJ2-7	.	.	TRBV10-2	TGCGCCACCGACAGGGAAGGGGGACTCGAGCAGTACTTC	CATDREGGLEQYF
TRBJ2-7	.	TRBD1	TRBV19	TGTGCCAGTAGAGGGACAGCGTCCTCCTACGAGCAGTACTTC	CASRGTASSYEQYF
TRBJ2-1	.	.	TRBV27	TGTGCCAGCAGTTTCTCCCTTCCGAGGACATCCTCACCGACTAATGAGCAGTTCTTC	CASSFSLPRTSSPTNEQFF
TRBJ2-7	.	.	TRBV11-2	TGTGCCAGCAGCTTAAATCCGAGTGAGGGAGAGCAGTACTTC	CASSLNPSEGEQYF
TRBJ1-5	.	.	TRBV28	TGTGCCAGCAGTTTGTATGGTCAGCCCCAGCATTTT	CASSLYGQPQHF
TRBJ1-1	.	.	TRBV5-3	TGTGCCAGAAGCTTGGGCGGCTTCAGGAACACTGAAGCTTTCTTT	CARSLGGFRNTEAFF
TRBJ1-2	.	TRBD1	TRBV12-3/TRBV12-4	TGTGCCAGCACCGGGACAGGAGTCTATGGCTACACCTTC	CASTGTGVYGYTF
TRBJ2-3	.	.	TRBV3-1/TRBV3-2	TGTGCCAGCAGCCAAGAATCAGGGAGGTGGGCGGATACGCAGTATTTT	CASSQESGRWADTQYF
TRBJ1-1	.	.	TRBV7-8	TGTGCCAGCAGCGTAGGGGTTCTCGTTAATGAAGCTTTCTTT	CASSVGVLVNEAFF
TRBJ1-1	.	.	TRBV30	TGTGCCTGGAACCGTGTTGGGCACAGTCAAGCTTTCTTT	CAWNRVGHSQAFF
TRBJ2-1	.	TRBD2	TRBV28	TGTGCCAGCAGCGAAACCGGGGGGGGAGGCATTTACAATGAGCAGTTCTTC	CASSETGGGGIYNEQFF
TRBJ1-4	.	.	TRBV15	TGTGCCACCAGCAGATACGGGACGGACAATGAAAAACTGTTTTTT	CATSRYGTDNEKLFF
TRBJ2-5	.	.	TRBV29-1	TGCAGCGCCACCCCGGCGGAGGGGGCCCAAGAGACCCAGTACTTC	CSATPAEGAQETQYF
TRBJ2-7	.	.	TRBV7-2	TGTGCCAGCAGCTTAGCGGTGCAGGGCGTCCCTTCTTACGAGCAGTACTTC	CASSLAVQGVPSYEQYF
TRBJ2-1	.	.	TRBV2	TGTGCCAGCAGTTACTCCTCGGATGAGCAGTTCTTC	CASSYSSDEQFF
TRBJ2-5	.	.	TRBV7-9	TGTGCCAGCAGCTTCCCGGCGAACCAAGAGACCCAGTACTTC	CASSFPANQETQYF
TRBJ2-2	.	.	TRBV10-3	TGTGCCATCAGTGAGGGGGGTTTACATTTCCCGAACACCGGGGAGCTGTTTTTT	CAISEGGLHFPNTGELFF
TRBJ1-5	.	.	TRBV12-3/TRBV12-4	TGTGCCAGCACCGCAGTCGGAAATCAGCCCCAGCATTTT	CASTAVGNQPQHF
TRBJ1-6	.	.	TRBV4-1	TGCGCCAGCAGCCAAGATCTCCAGGGCCGAAATTCACCCCTCCACTTT	CASSQDLQGRNSPLHF
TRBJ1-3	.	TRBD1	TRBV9	TGTGCCAGCAGCGTAGGGACAGGGGGAAACTCTGGAAACACCATATATTTT	CASSVGTGGNSGNTIYF
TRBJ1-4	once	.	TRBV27	TGTGCCAGCCGGACGTATAATGAAAAACTGTTTTTT	CASRTYNEKLFF
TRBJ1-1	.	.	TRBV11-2	TGTGCCAGCAGCTTAGAGTCCCCGTTCACTGAAGCTTTCTTT	CASSLESPFTEAFF
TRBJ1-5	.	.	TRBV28	TGTGCCAGCAGTTTGGCCGACATTAGCAATCAGCCCCAGCATTTT	CASSLADISNQPQHF
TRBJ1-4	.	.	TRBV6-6	TGTGCCAGCAGCCCCCCGGGGGTTGTATACGAAAAACTGTTTTTT	CASSPPGVVYEKLFF